The rows below give T cell receptor beta chains drawn from one sample of a study of a mutant IDH1 vaccine in newly diagnosed glioma. Their recognized antigens are unknown. Data came from immunoSEQ multiplex PCR; TCRdb stores just in-frame clones and leaves some out. The sample includes around 40,000 clones, 82% of them seen just once. The input for sequencing was PBMCs, taken from a glioma patient whose treatment included an IDH1 peptide vaccine. These receptors all come from a man between 18 and 35 years old with glioma. Some clones in this sample may be carry-over from other donors' samples. Each CDR3 is given with its conserved first and last residue. Fields, in order: J gene, clone size, V gene, D gene, CDR3 protein, CDR3 DNA. The D gene is left open where the match is weak. Clone size, where shown, is once, few, many, or a class for clones that have expanded.

TRBJ1-1	NA	TRBV2	NA	CASGGVRSITEAFF	TGTGCCAGCGGTGGGGTACGTTCAATCACTGAAGCTTTCTTT
TRBJ2-7	NA	TRBV18	NA	CASSQNRGDAVYGDPYEQYF	TGTGCCAGCTCACAGAACCGGGGAGACGCTGTCTACGGTGATCCCTACGAGCAGTACTTC
TRBJ1-4	NA	TRBV4-1	NA	CASSLQSGSGGNEKLFF	TGCGCCAGCAGCCTCCAGTCCGGGTCGGGAGGTAATGAAAAACTGTTTTTT
TRBJ1-2	NA	TRBV4-3	NA	CASSQDLTENYGYTF	TGCGCCAGCAGCCAAGATCTGACAGAGAACTATGGCTACACCTTC
TRBJ1-3	NA	TRBV7-9	NA	CASTQRGQEPSGNTIYF	TGTGCCAGCACCCAGAGAGGGCAGGAGCCCTCTGGAAACACCATATATTTT
TRBJ2-7	NA	TRBV6-6	NA	CASSYSPHEQYF	TGTGCCAGCAGTTACTCCCCTCACGAGCAGTACTTC
TRBJ1-5	once	TRBV21-1	NA	CASSKPDRGCNQPQHF	TGTGCCAGCAGCAAACCCGACAGGGGGTGCAATCAGCCCCAGCATTTT
TRBJ1-1	NA	TRBV19	NA	CASSTPAGNTEAFF	TGTGCCAGTAGTACCCCGGCGGGGAACACTGAAGCTTTCTTT
TRBJ1-1	NA	TRBV13	NA	CASSFLTTEAFF	TGTGCCAGCAGCTTCCTTACTACTGAAGCTTTCTTT
TRBJ1-2	NA	TRBV14	NA	CASSRRAYGYTF	TGTGCCAGCAGCCGGCGCGCCTATGGCTACACCTTC
TRBJ1-4	NA	TRBV5-1	TRBD1	CASSLGQGAHLNEKLFF	TGCGCCAGCAGCTTGGGACAGGGGGCGCATTTAAATGAAAAACTGTTTTTT
TRBJ2-7	NA	TRBV7-8	TRBD2	CASSLPSSGSLEYF	TGTGCCAGCAGCTTACCGTCTAGCGGGAGTTTAGAGTACTTC
TRBJ1-2	NA	TRBV27	NA	CASSLRDSFGYTF	TGTGCCAGCAGCCTCCGGGACTCGTTCGGCTACACCTTC
TRBJ1-1	NA	TRBV30	NA	CAWSLDLNTEAFF	TGTGCCTGGAGTTTAGATCTGAACACTGAAGCTTTCTTT
TRBJ1-6	NA	TRBV2	NA	CASTNYGHSPLHF	TGTGCCAGCACGAATTATGGACATTCACCCCTCCACTTT
TRBJ2-1	NA	TRBV10-3	NA	CAISESLGVDYNEQFF	TGTGCCATCAGTGAGTCGCTCGGGGTGGACTACAATGAGCAGTTCTTC
TRBJ2-3	NA	TRBV7-9	NA	CASSSWGKTDTQYF	TGTGCCAGCAGCTCTTGGGGCAAGACAGATACGCAGTATTTT
TRBJ1-2	NA	TRBV29-1	TRBD1	CSVLGLGQSSGYTF	TGCAGCGTCCTCGGCTTGGGACAGAGCAGTGGCTACACCTTC
TRBJ2-2	NA	TRBV28	NA	CASSLPRVNRELFF	TGTGCCAGCAGTTTACCCAGGGTGAATCGGGAGCTGTTTTTT
TRBJ1-1	few	TRBV30	NA	CAWSLRLTGMDTEAFF	TGTGCCTGGAGTCTCAGGCTCACAGGGATGGACACTGAAGCTTTCTTT
TRBJ2-3	NA	TRBV9	TRBD2	CASSVEAGGVTDTQYF	TGTGCCAGCAGCGTAGAAGCGGGGGGAGTGACAGATACGCAGTATTTT
TRBJ2-7	NA	TRBV6-5	NA	CASHPGGRPYEQYF	TGTGCCAGCCACCCCGGCGGAAGACCCTACGAGCAGTACTTC
TRBJ2-3	NA	TRBV13	TRBD2	CASSLGASGYTDTQYF	TGTGCCAGCAGCTTAGGGGCTAGCGGGTACACAGATACGCAGTATTTT
TRBJ1-1	NA	TRBV29-1	NA	CSVEQQLNTEAFF	TGCAGCGTTGAACAACAGTTGAACACTGAAGCTTTCTTT
TRBJ1-1	NA	TRBV25-1	TRBD1	CASSPGGGVTEAFF	TGTGCCAGCAGCCCAGGGGGGGGAGTCACTGAAGCTTTCTTT
TRBJ2-7	NA	TRBV25-1	TRBD2	CASSASWTSAYEQYF	TGTGCCAGCAGTGCTTCATGGACTAGCGCCTACGAGCAGTACTTC
TRBJ1-5	NA	TRBV11-3	TRBD1	CASSLRTGGNQPQHF	TGTGCCAGCAGCTTACGGACAGGGGGGAATCAGCCCCAGCATTTT
TRBJ2-7	NA	TRBV6-5	TRBD2	CASSLLAGVNEQYF	TGTGCCAGCAGCCTACTAGCGGGAGTCAACGAGCAGTACTTC